The subject of this entry is one T cell receptor beta chain. The CDR3 runs 12 residues. Per the germline V gene, CDR1 is SEHNR and CDR2 is FQNEAQ (reference sequence). The ends were cut back, 3 bases at V and 2 bases at J, with 5 bases in the middle. The entry originates in a study of regulatory T cells in long-lasting Graves disease. Arm-PCR of CDR3 regions with iRepertoire HTBI primers generated TCR beta libraries. How the authors handled the data: Taken together, the samples had 50 to 70 TRBV and some 15 TRBJ segments identified. In TCRdb, the multiplex PCR reads were re-called with MiXCR into one record per CDR3 protein. Here the V and J calls rest on TCRdb's processing, not on the authors' analysis. The sample lists roughly 400,000 distinct CDR3 sequences; about 20% were seen once. Documented time point: persistent/refractory GD, antithyroid drugs over 5 years with positive TRAb. After RNA was extracted from PBMCs, the TCR library was made from it.

This chain links TRBV7-9 with TRBJ2-7, with D uncertain. The input for sequencing was peripheral blood mononuclear cells (PBMCs), taken when the disease was refractory, from a patient treated with antithyroid drugs. The clonotype was recovered from a female donor with Graves disease. The DNA of the CDR3 is TGTGCCAGCAGCTTCACAGCCTACGAGCAGTACTTC. It encodes CASSFTAYEQYF.